This T cell receptor (beta chain) was recorded in a study of blood T cell repertoires in COVID-19. Study at large: The United States, Italy and Spain provided the acute and convalescent COVID-19 samples. In each case, the material was cDNA or gDNA derived from T cells, B-cell-depleted T cells, or PBMCs.

Original methodology: How many nucleated cells were present was estimated from reference gene primer amplification. Assay used: immunoSEQ multiplex PCR; TCRdb lists only in-frame clones, some missing. Clone size and V and J calls were adopted from that table, with D and trimming inferred from the DNA. The sample lists 20,000 to 30,000 clones; over 75% were seen once. This receptor was obtained from a woman over 75 with acute or convalescent COVID-19. Material: peripheral blood.

CDR3 coding DNA: TGTGCCAGCAGCCCCACGGGGAGCGGCACCACAGATACGCAGTATTTT. Translation: CASSPTGSGTTDTQYF. The rearrangement uses TRBV7-2 and TRBJ2-3; tentatively, D is TRBD2 (5 bases). CDR1 SGHTA and CDR2 FQGNSA come from the germline V gene. The CDR3 is made up of 16 amino acids. Trimming stripped 5 bases from V and 2 bases from J, with 17 bases between. Looking up the rest from reference TRBV7-2 and TRBJ2-3 gives the full variable domain: GAGVSQSPSNKVTEKGKDVELRCDPISGHTALYWYRQSLGQGLEFLIYFQGNSAPDKSGLPSDRFSAERTGGSVSTLTIQRTQQEDSAVYLCASSPTGSGTTDTQYFGPGTRLTVL.